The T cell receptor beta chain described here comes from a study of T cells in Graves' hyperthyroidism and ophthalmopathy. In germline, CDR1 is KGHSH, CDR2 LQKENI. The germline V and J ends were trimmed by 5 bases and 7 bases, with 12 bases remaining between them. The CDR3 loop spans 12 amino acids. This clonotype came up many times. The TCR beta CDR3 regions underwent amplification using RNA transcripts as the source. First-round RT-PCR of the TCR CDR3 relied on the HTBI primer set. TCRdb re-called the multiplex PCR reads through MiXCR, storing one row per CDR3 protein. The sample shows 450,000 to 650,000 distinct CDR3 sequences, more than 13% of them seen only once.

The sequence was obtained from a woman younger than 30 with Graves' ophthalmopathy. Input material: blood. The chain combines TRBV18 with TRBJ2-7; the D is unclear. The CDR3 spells CASSFNLGEQYF. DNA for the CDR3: TGTGCCAGCTCATTCAACCTGGGGGAGCAGTACTTC.